The 10 T cell receptor beta chains in this list originate from one sample, sequenced in a study of T cell repertoires in cytomegalovirus infection. These receptors' antigens are unknown. In TCRdb, the reads were re-called with MiXCR into one record per CDR3 protein. The table includes around 340,000 distinct CDR3 sequences, 25% to 30% detected once. The specimen was cultured PBMCs, collected from culture after CMV antigen stimulation. These receptors were taken from a human donor in good health (CMV status not recorded). Some clones in this sample may be carry-over from other donors' samples.

V is TRBV7-2 and J is TRBJ2-7; 7 bases are shared with TRBD1. Germline V CDR1 and CDR2: SGHTA, FQGNSA. The ends lost 4 bases at V and 7 bases at J; junction bases unmatched: 13. This CDR3 is 15 amino acids long. CDR3 in amino acids: CASSYPDRAVWEQYF. As DNA, the CDR3 is TGTGCCAGCAGCTACCCAGACAGGGCGGTATGGGAGCAGTACTTC.

There are a few counts of this clonotype. This sequence joins TRBV7-9 and TRBJ1-2; D is possibly TRBD1 (6 bases). Germline V gene sequence: CDR1 SEHNR, CDR2 FQNEAQ (reference sequence). The CDR3 length is 13 residues. V was clipped by 8 bases and J by 8 bases, with 18 bases between them. CDR3 sequence (DNA): TGTGCCAGCTTGACGGACAGAACGGGCGGCTACACCTTC. It specifies CASLTDRTGGYTF.

This clonotype was seen a few times. The chain couples TRBV19 to TRBJ1-5; D is undetermined. Deletions cut 2 bases from V and 3 bases from J, with 8 bases between. This CDR3 has 14 residues. Germline assignment: CDR1 LNHDA and CDR2 SQIVND (reference sequence). CDR3 sequence (DNA): TGTGCCAGTAGTATAACCCATTTCAATCAGCCCCAGCATTTT. Translating gives CASSITHFNQPQHF.

This clonotype was seen more than once but under ten times. V usage is TRBV5-1 and J usage is TRBJ2-7; D may be TRBD1 (6 bases). From germline, CDR1 is SGHRS and CDR2 YFSETQ. The V end was cut by 4 bases, the J end by 2 bases, with 13 bases between. CDR3 length: 14 amino acids. The CDR3, as DNA: TGCGCCAGCAGCCAACAGGGTTCGCCCTACGAGCAGTACTTC. It is translated as CASSQQGSPYEQYF.

V usage is TRBV2 and J usage is TRBJ2-7, with 8 positions matching TRBD2. Germline CDR1 is SNHLY and CDR2 is FYNNEI. The length of the CDR3 is 15 residues. The V segment lost 2 bases and the J segment 3 bases; nucleotides outside the gene matches: 6. CDR3 loop: CASSEQTSGVYEQYF. DNA of the CDR3: TGTGCCAGCAGTGAACAAACTAGCGGAGTCTACGAGCAGTACTTC.

The chain links TRBV7-8 to TRBJ2-3; D not resolved. V was cut by 3 bases and J by 6 bases, with 10 bases left in between. Germline V gene sequence: CDR1 SGHVS, CDR2 FQNEAQ. This CDR3 is 13 amino acids long. CDR3 sequence: CASSFSVKDTQYF. In nucleotides, the CDR3 is TGTGCCAGCAGCTTTTCGGTCAAGGATACGCAGTATTTT.

V is TRBV7-9 and J is TRBJ1-3, with 7 bases aligning to TRBD1. CDR1 and CDR2 from the germline V gene are SEHNR and FQNEAQ (reference sequence). The CDR3 spans 14 residues. Germline trimming cut 1 base from V and 4 bases from J; bases unmatched to any gene: 1. CDR3 in DNA: TGTGCCAGCAGCTTAGAGGACAGGGGAAACACCATATATTTT. This gives the protein CASSLEDRGNTIYF.

J is TRBJ2-2 and V is TRBV4-1; D unresolved. Germline assignment: CDR1 MGHRA and CDR2 YSYEKL. Trimming left V 1 base short and J 6 bases short, with 6 bases between. The CDR3 has 13 amino acids. CDR3 amino acids: CASSQGQAGELFF. The CDR3 bases are TGCGCCAGCAGCCAAGGGCAAGCCGGGGAGCTGTTTTTT.

This clonotype was recorded a few times. The chain has TRBV10-3 and TRBJ2-1, with 7 positions matching TRBD1. The CDR3 extends over 14 amino acids. Germline-derived CDR1 and CDR2 are ENHRY and SYGVKD. Trimming cost V 7 bases and J 0 bases; bases outside gene matches: 3. The CDR3 reads CAIKRDSSYNEQFF. The DNA for the CDR3 is TGTGCCATCAAAAGGGACAGCTCCTACAATGAGCAGTTCTTC.

This clonotype has at least ten counts. The chain links TRBV7-9 to TRBJ1-4; D remains unclear. The CDR3 is made up of 15 amino acids. Deletions cut 1 base from V and 8 bases from J, with 14 bases between. Germline assignment: CDR1 SEHNR and CDR2 FQNEAQ (reference sequence). The CDR3: CASSLESGVEEKLFF. CDR3 coding DNA: TGTGCCAGCAGCTTAGAGAGTGGTGTCGAGGAAAAACTGTTTTTT.